This T cell receptor (beta chain) was identified during a study of lymphopenia after photon versus proton radiotherapy (dated by TCRdb to about 2019). Regarding the complete study: The study compared the immunological effects of photon versus proton radiation therapy in patients with gastrointestinal tumors who developed high-grade lymphopenia. The goal of the study was to describe how the two radiation modalities differ in their effects on the immune system. A cohort of around 18 patients with gastrointestinal tumors who received either photon or proton therapy and subsequently developed lymphopenia was included. Summary of the overall study and its limitations: Across the cohort, among patients who died, a greater drop in TCR diversity after the nadir was inversely correlated with overall survival time. Proton-treated patients stayed relatively stable during treatment, while photon-treated patients lost naive T cells and TCR diversity and gained effector/memory populations. Once the lymphocyte count had reached its nadir, the repertoires of photon-treated patients showed oligoclonal expansion, particularly of CD8+ Temra cells, and this expansion drove the decline in diversity. The survival association was assessed only in patients who died, and better survival with proton therapy was presented by the authors as a possibility rather than a demonstrated result.

Details on this clone: The antigen this receptor binds is unknown. No much larger clone is present one base from it, and per-base qualities are unavailable.

The library was made by the immunoSEQ multiplex PCR assay. T cell repertoires were profiled with deep sequencing of rearranged TCR beta loci together with multiparametric flow cytometry. This immuneACCESS table, as held by TCRdb, lists in-frame sequences with V and J called but not all clones. Of the missing ones, under half trace to an unresolved V gene in checked studies; the others have no known cause. A total of over 35,000 clones appear in this sample, around four fifths of them only once. Clones ranked in the top ten supply roughly 25% of the sample. In the germline V gene (reference sequence), CDR1 corresponds to SEHNR and CDR2 to FQNEAQ. Spanning cysteine to phenylalanine, the CDR3 consists of 14 amino acids. Only the CDR3 DNA stays, 42 bases, in frame from base 1. V was cut back by 5 bases and J by 6 bases, leaving a gap of 16 bases between them.

The TCR comes from a woman aged 70-85 years with pancreatic cancer. The chain employs TRBV7-9 and TRBJ1-1, with TRBD1 perhaps the D gene, on 6 matching bases. This sample comprised peripheral blood, obtained from a patient treated with proton-based radiotherapy. The DNA sequence reads TGTGCCAGCAGCACAGAGGGGGAGGCGGCTGAAGCTTTCTTT. Protein translation: CASSTEGEAAEAFF. With the rest looked up from the reference TRBV7-9 and TRBJ1-1 genes rather than sequenced, the full variable domain is DTGVSQNPRHKITKRGQNVTFRCDPISEHNRLYWYRQTLGQGPEFLTYFQNEAQLEKSRLLSDRFSAERPKGSFSTLEIQRTEQGDSAMYLCASSTEGEAAEAFFGQGTRLTVV.